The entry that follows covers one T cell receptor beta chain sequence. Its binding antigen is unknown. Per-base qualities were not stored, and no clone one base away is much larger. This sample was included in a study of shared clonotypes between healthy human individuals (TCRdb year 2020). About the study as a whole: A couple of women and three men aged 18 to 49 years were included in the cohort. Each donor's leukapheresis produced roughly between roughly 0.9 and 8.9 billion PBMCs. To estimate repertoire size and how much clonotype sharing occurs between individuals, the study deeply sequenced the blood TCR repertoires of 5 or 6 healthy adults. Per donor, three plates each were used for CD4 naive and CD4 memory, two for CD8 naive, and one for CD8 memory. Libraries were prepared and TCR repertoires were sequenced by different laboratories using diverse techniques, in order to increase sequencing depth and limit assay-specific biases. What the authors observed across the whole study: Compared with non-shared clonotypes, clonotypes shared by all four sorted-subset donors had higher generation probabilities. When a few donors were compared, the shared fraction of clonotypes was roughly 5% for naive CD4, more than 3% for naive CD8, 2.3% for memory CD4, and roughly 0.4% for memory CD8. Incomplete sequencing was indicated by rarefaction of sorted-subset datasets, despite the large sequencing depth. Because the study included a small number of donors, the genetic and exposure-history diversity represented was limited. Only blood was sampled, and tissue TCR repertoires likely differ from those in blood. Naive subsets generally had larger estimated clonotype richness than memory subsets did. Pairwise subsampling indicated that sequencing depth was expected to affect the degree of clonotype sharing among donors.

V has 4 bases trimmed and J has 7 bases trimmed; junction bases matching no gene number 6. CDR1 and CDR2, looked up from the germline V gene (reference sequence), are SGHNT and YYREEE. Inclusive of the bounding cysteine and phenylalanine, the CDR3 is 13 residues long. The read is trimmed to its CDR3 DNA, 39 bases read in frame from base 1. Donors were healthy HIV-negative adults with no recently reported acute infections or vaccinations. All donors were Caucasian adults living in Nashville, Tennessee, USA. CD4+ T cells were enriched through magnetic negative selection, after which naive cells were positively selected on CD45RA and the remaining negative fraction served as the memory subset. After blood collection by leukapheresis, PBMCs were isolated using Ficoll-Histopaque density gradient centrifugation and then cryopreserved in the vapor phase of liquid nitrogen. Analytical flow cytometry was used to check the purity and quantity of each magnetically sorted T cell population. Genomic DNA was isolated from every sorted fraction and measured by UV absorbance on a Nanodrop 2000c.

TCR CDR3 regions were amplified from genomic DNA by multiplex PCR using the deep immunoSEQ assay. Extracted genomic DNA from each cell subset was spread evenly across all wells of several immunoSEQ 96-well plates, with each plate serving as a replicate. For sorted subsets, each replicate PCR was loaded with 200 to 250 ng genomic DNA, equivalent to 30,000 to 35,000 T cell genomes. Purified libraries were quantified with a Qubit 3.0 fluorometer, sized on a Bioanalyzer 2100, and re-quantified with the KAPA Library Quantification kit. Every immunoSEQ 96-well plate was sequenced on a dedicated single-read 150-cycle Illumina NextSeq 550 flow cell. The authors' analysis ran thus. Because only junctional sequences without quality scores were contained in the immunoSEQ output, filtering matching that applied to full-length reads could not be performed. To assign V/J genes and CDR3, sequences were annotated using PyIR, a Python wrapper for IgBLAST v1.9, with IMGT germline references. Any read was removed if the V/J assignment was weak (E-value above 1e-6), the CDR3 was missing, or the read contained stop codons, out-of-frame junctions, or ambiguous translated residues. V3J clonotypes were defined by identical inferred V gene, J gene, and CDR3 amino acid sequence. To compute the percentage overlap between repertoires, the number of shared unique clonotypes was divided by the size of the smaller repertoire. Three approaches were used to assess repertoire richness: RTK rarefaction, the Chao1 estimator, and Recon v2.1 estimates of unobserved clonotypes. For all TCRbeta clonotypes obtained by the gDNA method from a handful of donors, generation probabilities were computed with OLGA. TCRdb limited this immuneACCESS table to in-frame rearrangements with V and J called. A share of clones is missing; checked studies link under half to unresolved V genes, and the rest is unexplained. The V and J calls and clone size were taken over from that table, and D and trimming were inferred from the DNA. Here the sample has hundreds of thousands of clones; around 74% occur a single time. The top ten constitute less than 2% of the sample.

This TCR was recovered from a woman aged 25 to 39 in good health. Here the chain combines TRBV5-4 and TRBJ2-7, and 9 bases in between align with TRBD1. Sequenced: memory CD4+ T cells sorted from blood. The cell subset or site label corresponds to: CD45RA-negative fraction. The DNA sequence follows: TGTGCCAGCAGCCCGTACAGGGGGCAGGAGCAGTACTTC. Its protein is CASSPYRGQEQYF.